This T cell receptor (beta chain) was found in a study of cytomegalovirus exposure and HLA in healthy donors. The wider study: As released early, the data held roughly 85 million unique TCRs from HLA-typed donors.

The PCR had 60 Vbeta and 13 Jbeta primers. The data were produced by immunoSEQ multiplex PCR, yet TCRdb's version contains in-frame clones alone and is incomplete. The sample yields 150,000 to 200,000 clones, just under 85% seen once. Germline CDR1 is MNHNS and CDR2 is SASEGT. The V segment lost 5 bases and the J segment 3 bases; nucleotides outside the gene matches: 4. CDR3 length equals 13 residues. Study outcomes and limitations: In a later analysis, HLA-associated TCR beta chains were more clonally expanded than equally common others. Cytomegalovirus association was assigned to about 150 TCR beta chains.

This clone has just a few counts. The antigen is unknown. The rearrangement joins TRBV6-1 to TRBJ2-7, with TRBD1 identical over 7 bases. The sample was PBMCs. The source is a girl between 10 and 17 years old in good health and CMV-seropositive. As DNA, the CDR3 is TGTGCCAGCAGTACTCCAGGGGGCTACGAGCAGTACTTC. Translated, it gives CASSTPGGYEQYF.